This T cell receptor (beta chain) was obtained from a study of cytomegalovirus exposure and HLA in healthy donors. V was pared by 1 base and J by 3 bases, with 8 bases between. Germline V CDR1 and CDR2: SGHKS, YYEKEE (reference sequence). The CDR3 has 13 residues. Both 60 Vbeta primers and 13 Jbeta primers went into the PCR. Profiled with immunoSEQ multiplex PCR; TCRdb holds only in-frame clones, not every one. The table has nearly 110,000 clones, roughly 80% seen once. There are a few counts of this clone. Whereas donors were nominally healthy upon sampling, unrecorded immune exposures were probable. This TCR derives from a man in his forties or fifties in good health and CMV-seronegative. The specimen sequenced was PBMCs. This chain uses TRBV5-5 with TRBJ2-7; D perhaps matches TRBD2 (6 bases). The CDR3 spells CASSLQEGYEQYF. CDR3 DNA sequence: TGTGCCAGCAGCTTGCAGGAGGGCTACGAGCAGTACTTC.